One and the same sample provided the 30 T cell receptor beta chains below, sequenced in a study of blood T cell repertoires in COVID-19 (dated by TCRdb to 2020 to 2021). The library came from the immunoSEQ multiplex PCR assay. The table was pulled from immuneACCESS by TCRdb, which kept in-frame rearrangements only. Such tables lose some clones; where checked, under half of the loss comes from unresolved V genes, and the rest has no known cause. The sample table contains fewer than 200,000 clones; only one count was recorded for less than 90% of them. Jointly, the top ten make up roughly 3.1% of the sample. The sequenced material came from PBMCs or T cells enriched from blood (not recorded which). All receptors derive from a woman between 25 and 40 years old who had been exposed to COVID-19.

This chain links TRBV6-5 with TRBJ2-5; tentatively, D is TRBD2 (6 bases). Trimming removed 6 bases at V and 5 bases at J, with 10 bases between. The CDR3 has 12 residues. Germline V gene lookup returns CDR1 MNHEY and CDR2 SVGAGI. CDR3 DNA: TGTGCCAGCAGCCCAGGGAGGGAGACCCAGTACTTC. This gives the protein CASSPGRETQYF.

The chain has TRBV2 and TRBJ1-3; D ambiguous. The V and J ends lost 5 bases and 6 bases respectively, with 5 bases between them. This CDR3 is 11 amino acids long. Looked up from germline, CDR1 is SNHLY and CDR2 is FYNNEI. Here the CDR3 reads CASSPLNTIYF. In DNA, the CDR3 is TGTGCCAGCAGTCCGTTAAACACCATATATTTT.

V gene TRBV5-1 combines with J gene TRBJ1-3, with D perhaps TRBD1 (6 bases). Trimming removed 4 bases at V and 4 bases at J, with 18 bases between. The germline V gene has CDR1 SGHRS and CDR2 YFSETQ. The CDR3 covers 16 residues. CDR3 in amino acids: CASSIGGDNGGNTIYF. The CDR3 bases are TGCGCCAGCAGCATTGGGGGGGACAATGGCGGAAACACCATATATTTT.

In this sample, this clone turned up once. The chain employs TRBV30 and TRBJ1-6; D ambiguous. This CDR3 is 13 amino acids long. Between the trimmed V and J ends, which lost 5 bases and 10 bases, there was a span of 15 bases. CDR1 and CDR2 (germline): GTSNPN, SVGIG (reference sequence). The CDR3 reads CAWSREEGSPLHF. CDR3 in DNA: TGTGCCTGGTCTAGGGAGGAAGGCTCACCCCTCCACTTT.

V gene TRBV5-1 combines with J gene TRBJ2-5; TRBD1 agrees at 7 bases. Trimming removed 5 bases from V and 5 bases from J; junction bases left unmatched: 9. Per germline, CDR1 SGHRS and CDR2 YFSETQ. The CDR3 has 14 amino acids. The CDR3 reads CASRRRQGRETQYF. The CDR3 nucleotides are TGCGCCAGCAGGCGTAGACAGGGACGGGAGACCCAGTACTTC.

The V and J genes are TRBV5-1 and TRBJ2-7; 11 bases map to TRBD2. This CDR3 region has 19 residues. CDR1 is SGHRS and CDR2 is YFSETQ in the germline V gene. The V segment lost 1 base and the J segment 6 bases; nucleotides outside the gene matches: 18. CDR3 DNA: TGCGCCAGCAGCTTGCGCGAGGCTAGCGGGGGGAGCATCGGCGCCGAGCAGTACTTC. It specifies CASSLREASGGSIGAEQYF.

The chain combines TRBV11-2 with TRBJ2-3; 10 positions match TRBD2. V lost 2 bases and J lost 5; bases outside the gene matches: 7. The CDR3 is made up of 16 amino acids. The germline V gene has CDR1 SGHAT and CDR2 FQNNGV. The CDR3 nucleotides are TGTGCCAGCAGCTTAATAACTAGCGGGGTGGGAGATACGCAGTATTTT. Encoded protein: CASSLITSGVGDTQYF.

The CDR3 loop is CSAGGEGQPQHF. The CDR3 DNA is TGCAGCGCCGGAGGGGAGGGTCAGCCCCAGCATTTT. This chain uses TRBV29-1 with TRBJ1-5, with D possibly being TRBD1 (5 bases). V dropped 7 bases and J dropped 6 bases, with 13 bases sitting between them. From germline, CDR1 is SQVTM and CDR2 ANQGSEA. The CDR3 covers 12 residues. Filled out from reference TRBV29-1 and TRBJ1-5, the complete variable domain reads SAVISQKPSRDICQRGTSLTIQCQVDSQVTMMFWYRQQPGQSLTLIATANQGSEATYESGFVIDKFPISRPNLTFSTLTVSNMSPEDSSIYLCSAGGEGQPQHFGDGTRLSIL.

The chain links TRBV30 to TRBJ1-1; D possibly corresponds to TRBD1 (5 bases). V dropped 5 bases and J dropped 1 base, with 8 bases sitting between them. CDR3 length: 12 amino acids. The germline CDR1 and CDR2 sequences are GTSNPN and SVGIG (reference sequence). In nucleotides, the CDR3 is TGTGCCTGGGGTCAGGGGAACACTGAAGCTTTCTTT. Its translation: CAWGQGNTEAFF.

CDR3: CASSYGTGGNQPQHF. The CDR3 DNA is TGTGCCAGCAGTTACGGGACAGGGGGCAATCAGCCCCAGCATTTT. The J gene is TRBJ1-5, the V gene TRBV6-5, with 10 bases aligning to TRBD1. V was clipped by 2 bases and J by 2 bases; unmatched bases: 0. The length of the CDR3 is 15 residues. In germline, CDR1 is MNHEY, CDR2 SVGAGI.

V is TRBV5-6 and J is TRBJ1-2; 9 bases match TRBD1. Germline values: CDR1 SGHDT, CDR2 YYEEEE. V lost 3 bases, J lost 1 base, and 4 bases stayed unmatched. The CDR3 loop spans 15 amino acids. The CDR3 here is CASSSRDRVNYGYTF. The CDR3 bases are TGTGCCAGCAGCTCCCGGGACAGGGTTAACTATGGCTACACCTTC.

This clone has more than one count but fewer than ten. The chain links TRBV19 to TRBJ1-2; D ambiguous. This CDR3 is 15 amino acids long. Germline CDR1 is LNHDA and CDR2 is SQIVND (reference sequence). The V and J ends lost 3 bases and 1 base respectively, with 12 bases between them. CDR3 region: CASSIDQTGNYGYTF. DNA for the CDR3: TGTGCCAGTAGTATTGATCAGACGGGTAACTATGGCTACACCTTC.

DNA for the CDR3: TGTGCCAGCAGCTACGGGACAGGGAACACTGAAGCTTTCTTT. Translating it yields CASSYGTGNTEAFF. This chain links TRBV5-6 with TRBJ1-1; 8 positions match TRBD1. Looked up from germline, CDR1 is SGHDT and CDR2 is YYEEEE. Trimming took 3 bases from V and 1 from J; bases not matched to a gene: 2. The CDR3 consists of 14 residues.

The V call is TRBV12-3 or TRBV12-4, the J call TRBJ1-6; D is unresolved. V was clipped by 2 bases and J by 10 bases, with 9 bases between them. The CDR3 sequence is 13 residues long. CDR3: CASSLSPQSPLHF. The CDR3 coding sequence is TGTGCCAGCAGTTTATCCCCTCAGTCACCCCTCCACTTT.

This chain links TRBV7-9 with TRBJ2-1; D perhaps matches TRBD1 (5 bases). V was pared by 3 bases and J by 5 bases, with 11 bases between. Germline CDR1 SEHNR, CDR2 FQNEAQ (reference sequence). This CDR3 is 14 amino acids long. The CDR3 DNA reads TGTGCCAGCAGCTTCAGGGCGTGGGACAATGAGCAGTTCTTC. Translating it yields CASSFRAWDNEQFF.

The gene calls are TRBV25-1 and TRBJ1-1; a weak D match, TRBD1 (6 bases). Germline V CDR1 and CDR2: MGHDK, SYGVNS. Trimming shortened V by 1 base and J by 1 base, and 13 bases separated the two germline ends. This CDR3 contains 16 residues. This CDR3 reads CASSESYRVGNTEAFF. The DNA of the CDR3 is TGTGCCAGCAGTGAATCGTACAGGGTGGGGAACACTGAAGCTTTCTTT. Full variable domain (remainder filled in from reference TRBV25-1 and TRBJ1-1): EADIYQTPRYLVIGTGKKITLECSQTMGHDKMYWYQQDPGMELHLIHYSYGVNSTEKGDLSSESTVSRIRTEHFPLTLESARPSHTSQYLCASSESYRVGNTEAFFGQGTRLTVV.

CDR3: CASRYKDREYGYTF. The CDR3 DNA reads TGTGCCAGCAGGTACAAGGACAGGGAATATGGCTACACCTTC. V gene TRBV6-5 combines with J gene TRBJ1-2, with 8 bases fitting TRBD1. V lost 6 bases, J lost 5 bases, and 8 bases stayed unmatched. In germline, CDR1 is MNHEY, CDR2 SVGAGI. The CDR3 sequence is 14 residues long.

The chain carries TRBV5-1 and TRBJ1-2, with 11 bases aligning to TRBD1. The germline V gene has CDR1 SGHRS and CDR2 YFSETQ. V lost 0 bases to trimming and J lost 4 bases; unmatched junction nucleotides: 8. This CDR3 is built from 17 residues. CDR3 in amino acids: CASSLDFRTGGSYGYTF. Here the CDR3 DNA reads TGCGCCAGCAGCTTGGATTTCCGGACAGGGGGCAGCTATGGCTACACCTTC.

V is TRBV19 and J is TRBJ2-1; D unresolved. Per the germline V gene, CDR1 is LNHDA and CDR2 is SQIVND (reference sequence). V lost 1 base and J 8 bases, leaving 6 bases between the germline ends. CDR3 length: 12 amino acids. This chain's CDR3 is CASSIVGYEQFF. CDR3 bases: TGTGCCAGTAGTATAGTTGGCTATGAGCAGTTCTTC.

In its sample, this clone was seen a few times. The chain joins TRBV20-1 to TRBJ1-1, with D unclear. The V gene's germline CDR1 is DFQATT and CDR2 SNEGSKA (reference sequence). V was pared by 7 bases and J by 2 bases, with 5 bases between. The CDR3 totals 10 residues. The CDR3 DNA follows: TGCAGTGTCTTCAACACTGAAGCTTTCTTT. Translation: CSVFNTEAFF.

This chain links TRBV2 with TRBJ2-7; possible D gene TRBD1, 5 bases. This CDR3 region has 13 residues. Germline CDR1 reads SNHLY; CDR2 reads FYNNEI. The ends were cut back, 4 bases at V and 6 bases at J, with 13 bases in the middle. As DNA, the CDR3 is TGTGCCAGCAGTGCACAGGTGATGAGCGAGCAGTACTTC. Its translation: CASSAQVMSEQYF.

V is TRBV9 and J is TRBJ2-1; a weak D match, TRBD2 (7 bases). The CDR3 runs 14 residues. V dropped 8 bases and J dropped 8 bases, with 20 bases sitting between them. CDR1 and CDR2 (germline): SGDLS, YYNGEE. CDR3 amino acids: CARIDLGGPDEQFF. DNA of the CDR3: TGTGCCAGAATAGATCTCGGGGGGCCAGATGAGCAGTTCTTC.

The V and J genes are TRBV11-2 and TRBJ2-5; 7 nucleotides match TRBD2. Germline-derived CDR1 and CDR2 are SGHAT and FQNNGV. V shed 2 bases, J shed 5 bases, and the junction held 11 bases outside the gene matches. This CDR3 region has 16 residues. The CDR3 protein is CASSLFAGVPRETQYF. The CDR3 DNA reads as TGTGCCAGCAGCTTATTCGCGGGGGTCCCTCGGGAGACCCAGTACTTC.

The chain couples TRBV6-5 to TRBJ2-4; 7 positions agree with TRBD1. The CDR3 runs to 13 residues. The germline V gene encodes CDR1 MNHEY and CDR2 SVGAGI. The J segment lost 10 bases and the V segment lost 2 bases, leaving 5 bases of the junction unmatched. This CDR3 reads CASSYRDSPIQYF. In DNA form, the CDR3 reads TGTGCCAGCAGTTACCGGGACAGCCCGATTCAGTACTTC.

The chain combines TRBV6-4 with TRBJ2-1; tentatively, D is TRBD1 (5 bases). The CDR3 has 15 residues. Germline CDR1 is MRHNA and CDR2 is SNTAGT. V was clipped by 0 bases and J by 7 bases, with 13 bases between them. The CDR3 region has the DNA TGTGCCAGCAGTGACTCGATGTCAGGGTTAAATGAGCAGTTCTTC. Protein sequence: CASSDSMSGLNEQFF.

The chain is built from TRBV24-1 and TRBJ2-1; D is possibly TRBD1 (5 bases). This CDR3 is 13 amino acids long. Germline V CDR1 and CDR2: KGHDR, SFDVKD. Trimming stripped 10 bases from V and 7 bases from J, with 16 bases between. CDR3 coding DNA: TGTGCCACAAGGGCCGAAAGGGGAAATGAGCAGTTCTTC. Encoded protein: CATRAERGNEQFF.

V usage is TRBV7-2 and J usage is TRBJ2-5; D is perhaps TRBD2 (5 bases). V lost 1 base, J lost 1 base, and 10 bases lay in between. Germline values: CDR1 SGHTA, CDR2 FQGNSA. The CDR3 has 15 residues. This CDR3 is CASSLVGSAQETQYF. DNA for the CDR3: TGTGCCAGCAGCTTAGTGGGTAGCGCCCAAGAGACCCAGTACTTC.

The table lists this clone with a count of one. This chain's CDR3 is CASSLEVGGDTQYF. CDR3 nucleotides: TGTGCCAGCAGCTTGGAGGTCGGGGGGGATACGCAGTATTTT. The V call is TRBV5-4, the J call TRBJ2-3; 7 nucleotides line up with TRBD2. With V trimmed by 0 bases and J by 6 bases, 4 bases remained unmatched. From germline, CDR1 is SGHNT and CDR2 YYREEE (reference sequence). The CDR3 covers 14 residues. Filled out from reference TRBV5-4 and TRBJ2-3, the complete variable domain reads ETGVTQSPTHLIKTRGQQVTLRCSSQSGHNTVSWYQQALGQGPQFIFQYYREEENGRGNFPPRFSGLQFPNYSSELNVNALELDDSALYLCASSLEVGGDTQYFGPGTRLTVL.

In its sample, this clone was seen once. A much larger clone lies a single base off, so this may be a read error. The chain is built from TRBV6-2 or TRBV6-3 and TRBJ2-7; no firm D call. The germline V gene has CDR1 MNHEY and CDR2 SVGEGT. CDR3 length equals 13 residues. The CDR3 is CASSYSTLNERYF. CDR3 coding DNA: TGTGCCAGCAGTTACTCGACTCTCAACGAGCGGTACTTC.

CDR3 sequence reads: CASSVAPPGGNEKLFF. DNA for the CDR3: TGTGCCAGCAGCGTAGCCCCCCCGGGGGGAAATGAAAAACTGTTTTTT. V gene TRBV9 combines with J gene TRBJ1-4, with D possibly TRBD1 on 5 matching bases. The V end was cut by 0 bases, the J end by 5 bases, with 14 bases between. The length of the CDR3 is 16 residues. The germline CDR1 and CDR2 sequences are SGDLS and YYNGEE.